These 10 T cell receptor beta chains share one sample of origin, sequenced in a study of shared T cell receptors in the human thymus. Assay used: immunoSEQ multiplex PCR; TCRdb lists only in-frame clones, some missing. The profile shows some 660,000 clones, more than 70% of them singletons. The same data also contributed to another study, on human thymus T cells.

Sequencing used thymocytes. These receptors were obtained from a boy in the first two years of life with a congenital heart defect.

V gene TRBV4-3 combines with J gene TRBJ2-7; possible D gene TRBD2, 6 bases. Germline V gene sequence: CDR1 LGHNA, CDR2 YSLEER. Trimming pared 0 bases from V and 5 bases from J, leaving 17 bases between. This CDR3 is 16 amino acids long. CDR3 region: CASSQERRLDLDEQYF. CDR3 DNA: TGCGCCAGCAGCCAAGAAAGGCGACTAGACTTAGACGAGCAGTACTTC.

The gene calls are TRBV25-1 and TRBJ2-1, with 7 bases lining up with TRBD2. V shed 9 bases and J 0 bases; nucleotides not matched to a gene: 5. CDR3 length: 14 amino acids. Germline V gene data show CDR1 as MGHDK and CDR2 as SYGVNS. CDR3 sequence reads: CASGGGPSYNEQFF. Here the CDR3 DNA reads TGTGCCAGTGGCGGGGGACCCTCCTACAATGAGCAGTTCTTC.

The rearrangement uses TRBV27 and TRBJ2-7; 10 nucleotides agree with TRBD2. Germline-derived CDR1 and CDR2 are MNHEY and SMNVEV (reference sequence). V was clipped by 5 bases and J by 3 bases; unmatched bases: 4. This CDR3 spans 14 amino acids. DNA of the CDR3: TGTGCCAGCAGTCCCATAGCGGGGGGCTACGAGCAGTACTTC. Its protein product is CASSPIAGGYEQYF.

CDR3: CASRAGQALLETQYF. DNA of the CDR3: TGTGCCAGCAGGGCTGGACAGGCTTTGTTGGAGACCCAGTACTTC. This rearrangement joins TRBV2 to TRBJ2-5; 7 nucleotides match TRBD1. The trim removed 6 bases at V and 5 bases at J, leaving 12 bases unmatched. Germline CDR1 reads SNHLY; CDR2 reads FYNNEI. This CDR3 is built from 15 residues. The entire variable domain, with the rest obtained from reference TRBV2 and TRBJ2-5, is as follows: EPEVTQTPSHQVTQMGQEVILRCVPISNHLYFYWYRQILGQKVEFLVSFYNNEISEKSEIFDDQFSVERPDGSNFTLKIRSTKLEDSAMYFCASRAGQALLETQYFGPGTRLLVL.

CDR3 in amino acids: CASSLYTGDAGNYGYTF. The CDR3 DNA follows: TGTGCCAGCAGTTTATATACAGGTGATGCAGGAAACTATGGCTACACCTTC. This chain joins TRBV28 and TRBJ1-2, with D possibly being TRBD1 (5 bases). V was clipped by 1 base and J by 2 bases, with 17 bases between them. CDR1 and CDR2 (germline): MDHEN, SYDVKM. The CDR3 extends over 17 amino acids.

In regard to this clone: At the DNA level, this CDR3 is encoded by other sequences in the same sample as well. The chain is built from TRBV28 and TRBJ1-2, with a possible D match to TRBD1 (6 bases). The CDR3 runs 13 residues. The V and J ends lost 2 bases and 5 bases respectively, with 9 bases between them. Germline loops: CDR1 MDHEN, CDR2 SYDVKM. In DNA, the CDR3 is TGTGCCAGCAGTTTACAGGGGTATTATGGCTACACCTTC. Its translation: CASSLQGYYGYTF.

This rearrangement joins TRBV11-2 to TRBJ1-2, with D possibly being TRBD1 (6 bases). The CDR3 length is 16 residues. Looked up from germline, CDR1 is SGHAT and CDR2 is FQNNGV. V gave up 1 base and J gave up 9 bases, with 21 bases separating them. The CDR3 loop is CASSLGGMQGKICYTF. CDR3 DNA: TGTGCCAGCAGCTTAGGGGGGATGCAGGGGAAGATATGCTACACCTTC.

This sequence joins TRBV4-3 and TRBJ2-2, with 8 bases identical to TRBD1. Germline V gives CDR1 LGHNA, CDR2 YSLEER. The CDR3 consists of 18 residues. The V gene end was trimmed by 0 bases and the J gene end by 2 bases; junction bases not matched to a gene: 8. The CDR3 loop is CASSQDHRGWANTGELFF. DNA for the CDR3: TGCGCCAGCAGCCAAGATCACAGGGGGTGGGCAAACACCGGGGAGCTGTTTTTT.

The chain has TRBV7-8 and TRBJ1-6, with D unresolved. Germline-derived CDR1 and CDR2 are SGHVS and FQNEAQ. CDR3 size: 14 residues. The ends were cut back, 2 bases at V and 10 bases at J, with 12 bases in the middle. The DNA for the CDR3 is TGTGCCAGCAGCTTATGGAGGGCAGGATCACCCCTCCACTTT. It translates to CASSLWRAGSPLHF.

CDR3 sequence reads: CAWSREGYSNQPQHF. The CDR3 nucleotides are TGTGCCTGGAGCCGCGAGGGCTATAGCAATCAGCCCCAGCATTTT. The chain couples TRBV30 to TRBJ1-5; no reliable D call. V was shortened by 3 bases and J by 0 bases, with 12 bases between the two germline ends. CDR3 length: 15 residues. CDR1 and CDR2 (germline): GTSNPN, SVGIG (reference sequence). The complete variable domain, with remaining parts taken from reference TRBV30 and TRBJ1-5, reads SQTIHQWPATLVQPVGSPLSLECTVEGTSNPNLYWYRQAAGRGLQLLFYSVGIGQISSEVPQNLSASRPQDRQFILSSKKLLLSDSGFYLCAWSREGYSNQPQHFGDGTRLSIL.